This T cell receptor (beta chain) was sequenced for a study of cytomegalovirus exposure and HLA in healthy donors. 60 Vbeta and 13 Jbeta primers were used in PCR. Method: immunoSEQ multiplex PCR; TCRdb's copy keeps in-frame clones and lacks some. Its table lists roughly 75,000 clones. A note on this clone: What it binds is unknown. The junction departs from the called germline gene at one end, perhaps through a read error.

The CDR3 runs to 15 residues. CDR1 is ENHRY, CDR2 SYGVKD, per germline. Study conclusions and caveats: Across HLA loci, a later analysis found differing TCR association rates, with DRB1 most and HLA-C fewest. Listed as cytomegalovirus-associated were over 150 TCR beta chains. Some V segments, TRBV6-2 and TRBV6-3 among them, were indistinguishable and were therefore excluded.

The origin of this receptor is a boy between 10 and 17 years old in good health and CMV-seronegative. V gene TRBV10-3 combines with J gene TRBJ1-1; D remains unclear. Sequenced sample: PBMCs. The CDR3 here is CAVRNRTLMNTEAFF. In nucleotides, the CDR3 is TGTGCCGTCAGAAACCGGACTCTCATGAACACTGAAGCTTTCTTT.